A selection of T cell receptor beta chains follows, all from one sample in a study of response to subunit inactivated influenza vaccine. TCRdb re-analysed the RT-PCR reads in MiXCR, keeping a single row per CDR3 protein. Here the sample spans hundreds of thousands of distinct CDR3 sequences, over 11% being singletons. The source material was PBMCs from blood, sampled about 14 days before vaccination. The receptors stem from a man aged 50-60 years who received an inactivated influenza vaccine. Both conserved end residues are part of each CDR3. A D gene is named only where the DNA matches it firmly. Expanded clones are given a class, and other clones once, few, many or no size at all.

TGCGCCAGCAGCGCTAGGTGGGCCGGGGAGCTGTTTTTT | CASSARWAGELFF | NA | few | TRBJ2-2 | TRBV4-1
TGTGCCAGCAGTTACTTCCGGCTAGCGGGGGCGATTAACAATGAGCAGTTCTTC | CASSYFRLAGAINNEQFF | TRBD2 | NA | TRBJ2-1 | TRBV6-8
TGTGCCAGCAGCCAAGTGTTGGGAAACTCCTATAATTCACCCCTCCACTTT | CASSQVLGNSYNSPLHF | NA | few | TRBJ1-6 | TRBV4-2
TGTGCCAGCAGTTTGGGACAGGCCACCTACGAGCAGTACTTC | CASSLGQATYEQYF | TRBD1 | many | TRBJ2-7 | TRBV12-3/TRBV12-4
TGTGCCAGCAGCTTCACAACTAGCGGGAACGTCGAGACCCAGTACTTC | CASSFTTSGNVETQYF | TRBD2 | many | TRBJ2-5 | TRBV7-8
TGTGCCAGCAGCTTAGTTGGACGGGGGTTTTGGAGCAATCAGCCCCAGCATTTT | CASSLVGRGFWSNQPQHF | NA | NA | TRBJ1-5 | TRBV11-2
TGCGCCAGCAGCCAAGACCCCGCTACCTACAATGAGCAGTTCTTC | CASSQDPATYNEQFF | NA | few | TRBJ2-1 | TRBV4-3
TGCAGTGCCAGCCCGACAGGGGGCGCCTATGGCTACACCTTC | CSASPTGGAYGYTF | TRBD1 | few | TRBJ1-2 | TRBV20-1
TGCGCCAGCAGCCAAGATCTGTCGGGAGGCCCAGGATATAGCACAGATACGCAGTATTTT | CASSQDLSGGPGYSTDTQYF | TRBD2 | NA | TRBJ2-3 | TRBV4-3
TGTGCCAGCAGGAACGCCCCCCAAGAGACCCAGTACTTC | CASRNAPQETQYF | NA | NA | TRBJ2-5 | TRBV5-6
TGCAGCGTTGAACATGATAAAACTGGACTAGCGGGGGCCAACTACCTACCACAAGAGACCCAGTACTTC | CSVEHDKTGLAGANYLPQETQYF | TRBD2 | few | TRBJ2-5 | TRBV29-1
TGTGCCATCAGTGAACCGGGTCGGCACACTGAAGCTTTCTTT | CAISEPGRHTEAFF | NA | NA | TRBJ1-1 | TRBV10-3
TGCAGTGCTAGCCCTGACAGGGTTCCCTACGAGCAGTACTTC | CSASPDRVPYEQYF | TRBD1 | NA | TRBJ2-7 | TRBV20-1
TGCGCCAGCAGCTTAAGGACGGACTCCTACGAGCAGTACTTC | CASSLRTDSYEQYF | NA | many | TRBJ2-7 | TRBV5-1
TGCGCCAGCAGCCCTCAGGGGGCAGGCGGGGAGCTGTTTTTT | CASSPQGAGGELFF | TRBD1 | NA | TRBJ2-2 | TRBV5-1
TGTGCCAGCAGCTTAGTTAGGTTGAATCAGCCCCAGCATTTT | CASSLVRLNQPQHF | NA | few | TRBJ1-5 | TRBV7-8
TGTGCCAGCAGCCCTCTAGGGACATTTTCCACTGAGCAGTTCTTC | CASSPLGTFSTEQFF | NA | once | TRBJ2-1 | TRBV27